These T cell receptor beta chains were read from a single sample in a study of CD8 T cells in Susac syndrome. TCRdb re-derived calls from the immunoSEQ multiplex PCR reads in MiXCR, one entry per CDR3 protein. The sample holds some 200,000 distinct CDR3 sequences, approximately 94% seen once. Sequenced material: CD4+ T cells from PBMCs. Source of these receptors: a human donor with Susac syndrome. CDR3s include the opening cysteine and the closing phenylalanine or tryptophan. A D gene is named only where the DNA matches it firmly. The size of a clone is reported for some rows only, either as once, few or many, or as a class for expanded clones.

v_call,clone_size,j_call,d_call,cdr3_nt,cdr3_aa
TRBV20-1,-,TRBJ1-6,TRBD1,TGCAGTGCTATAGACGGAACGACAGGGGTTGACTCACCCCTCCACTTT,CSAIDGTTGVDSPLHF
TRBV5-5,-,TRBJ1-1,-,TGTGCCAGCAGCTCCGGGACCGCTGAAGCTTTCTTT,CASSSGTAEAFF
TRBV12-3/TRBV12-4,-,TRBJ2-1,-,TGTGCCAGCAGTCCCGGAGCCGGGCAGGAGTTCTTC,CASSPGAGQEFF
TRBV6-5,-,TRBJ2-3,-,TGTGCCAGCAGTGCCCGACTAAGCCAAGATACGCAGTATTTT,CASSARLSQDTQYF
TRBV29-1,-,TRBJ2-3,TRBD2,TGCAGCGCAACTAGCGGGGGGGCAGCAGATACGCAGTATTTT,CSATSGGAADTQYF
TRBV18,-,TRBJ1-1,-,TGTGCCAGCTCACCACTCCTGGACTTGAACACTGAAGCTTTCTTT,CASSPLLDLNTEAFF
TRBV19,-,TRBJ2-7,TRBD1,TGTGCCAGTAGTACGACACAGGGGGCCAAAAAGGCCGAGCAGTACTTC,CASSTTQGAKKAEQYF
TRBV6-5,once,TRBJ1-1,TRBD1,TGTGCCAGCAGGGATGGACAGGCCAACACTGAAGCTTTCTTT,CASRDGQANTEAFF
TRBV24-1,-,TRBJ2-7,TRBD2,TGTGCCACCAGTGCCGCCCCTAGCGGACCGCAGTACTTC,CATSAAPSGPQYF
TRBV7-2,-,TRBJ2-3,TRBD1,TGTGCCAGCAGAAGACAGGGGATGGATACGCAGTATTTT,CASRRQGMDTQYF
TRBV12-3/TRBV12-4,-,TRBJ2-1,-,TGTGCCAGCAGTTTTCGGGAGGAGCAGTTCTTC,CASSFREEQFF
TRBV6-6,-,TRBJ2-4,-,TGTGCCAGCAGCTTTTCGGGAGTCTTAGCCAAAAACATTCAGTACTTC,CASSFSGVLAKNIQYF
TRBV29-1,-,TRBJ1-1,-,TGCAGCGTTGAACAGGGTCCCACTGAAGCTTTCTTT,CSVEQGPTEAFF
TRBV12-3/TRBV12-4,once,TRBJ2-5,-,TGTGCCAGCAGTCCCTTTGTTGAAGGGACCCAGTACTTC,CASSPFVEGTQYF
TRBV12-3/TRBV12-4,-,TRBJ1-2,TRBD1,TGTGCCAGCTCGAGTCAGGGGGCGAACTATGGCTACACCTTC,CASSSQGANYGYTF
TRBV24-1,-,TRBJ2-2,-,TGTGCCACCAGTGCGCAAGTCACCGGGGAGCTGTTTTTT,CATSAQVTGELFF
TRBV7-9,-,TRBJ2-7,-,TGTGCCAGCAGCTTAGTTGACCGTGGGTACGAGCAGTACTTC,CASSLVDRGYEQYF
TRBV21-1,-,TRBJ1-5,-,TGTGCCAGCAGTTACCCAGACAACAGTCAGGATCGGCCCCAGCATTTT,CASSYPDNSQDRPQHF
TRBV27,-,TRBJ1-2,TRBD1,TGTGCCAGCAGAGGTACCGGGACAGGGGGCCTGAGGTTCTATGGCTACACCTTC,CASRGTGTGGLRFYGYTF
TRBV7-8,-,TRBJ2-2,-,TGTGCCAGCAGCTCGTCAACCGGGGAGCTGTTTTTT,CASSSSTGELFF
TRBV20-1,-,TRBJ2-7,TRBD2,TGCAGTGCTAGAGACCTAGCGGGGTTGCTTCGGGCCTCGTACGAGCAGTACTTC,CSARDLAGLLRASYEQYF
TRBV4-3,-,TRBJ1-4,-,TGCGCCAGCAGTCCGGAGACAACTAATGAAAAACTGTTTTTT,CASSPETTNEKLFF